This T cell receptor beta chain was identified in a study of early T cells in non-severe SARS-CoV-2 infection. This clonotype was detected ten times or more. The CDR3 spans 14 residues. Trimming left V 3 bases short and J 10 bases short, with 13 bases between. The germline gives CDR1 LGHDT, CDR2 YNNKEL (reference sequence). Each CDR3 protein is one row after TCRdb ran MiXCR on the 5' RACE reads. The sample yields 25,000 to 30,000 distinct CDR3 sequences, roughly a tenth seen once. The V call is TRBV3-1, the J call TRBJ1-6, with no clear D. Sample: whole blood. The sequence was collected from an adult who was a healthcare worker with PCR-confirmed SARS-CoV-2 infection or an uninfected control (not recorded which). The CDR3 DNA reads as TGTGCCAGCAGCCACGGAGAAGGGCGCTCACCCCTCCACTTT. Residues: CASSHGEGRSPLHF.